The 14 T cell receptor beta chains listed next were all sequenced from one sample in a study of neurological immune-mediated disorders. TCRdb reprocessed the 5' RACE reads via MiXCR and lists one record per CDR3 protein. In the table there are about 89,000 distinct CDR3 sequences, approximately 2.8% of which are singletons. Sequencing was carried out using PBMCs. The source of these receptors is a woman aged 25-40 years with multiple sclerosis.

This clonotype has ten or more counts. This rearrangement joins TRBV6-5 to TRBJ2-1; D might be TRBD2 (6 bases). This CDR3 region has 15 residues. Germline V gene lookup returns CDR1 MNHEY and CDR2 SVGAGI. V shed 5 bases and J shed 5 bases, with 16 bases lying between them. In DNA form, the CDR3 reads TGTGCCAGCAGTCAAATGGAAGCGGGCCACAATGAGCAGTTCTTC. The encoded protein is CASSQMEAGHNEQFF.

Ten or more counts support this clonotype. The J gene is TRBJ2-2, the V gene TRBV29-1; D is undetermined. CDR1 and CDR2 (germline): SQVTM, ANQGSEA. CDR3 length equals 11 residues. Trimming removed 4 bases from V and 5 bases from J, with 5 bases in between. The CDR3 DNA reads as TGCAGCGTTGTTAGGACCGGGGAGCTGTTTTTT. Residues: CSVVRTGELFF.

This clonotype was recorded many times. The chain carries TRBV28 and TRBJ2-3, with 12 bases that match TRBD2. Germline assignment: CDR1 MDHEN and CDR2 SYDVKM. V was pared by 5 bases and J by 2 bases, with 2 bases of the junction left unmatched. This CDR3 has 15 residues. The CDR3: CASSLAGGHTDTQYF. Written as DNA, the CDR3 is TGTGCCAGCAGTCTAGCGGGAGGGCACACAGATACGCAGTATTTT.

This clonotype was counted many times. The chain has TRBV7-8 and TRBJ1-5; D is possibly TRBD1 (6 bases). The CDR3 runs 14 residues. Trimming removed 5 bases from V and 4 bases from J, with 12 bases in between. CDR1 and CDR2 (germline): SGHVS, FQNEAQ. In nucleotides, the CDR3 is TGTGCCAGCAGCCCCAACAGGGAAAATCAGCCCCAGCATTTT. Protein: CASSPNRENQPQHF.

This clonotype was counted at least ten times. The chain recombines TRBV6-1 with TRBJ2-7; no definite D call. There are 10 residues in the CDR3. V was clipped by 8 bases and J by 3 bases, with 5 bases between them. Germline V gene lookup returns CDR1 MNHNS and CDR2 SASEGT. The CDR3 DNA sequence: TGTGCCAGCGCCGACTACGAGCAGTACTTC. Translation gives CASADYEQYF.

In this sample, this clonotype turned up many times. The chain recombines TRBV7-9 with TRBJ1-5; D remains unclear. V was pared by 5 bases and J by 6 bases, with 11 bases between. Germline V gene sequence: CDR1 SEHNR, CDR2 FQNEAQ (reference sequence). The CDR3 runs 13 residues. CDR3 sequence reads: CASSLSTRQPQHF. The CDR3 DNA reads as TGTGCCAGCAGCCTGTCGACCCGTCAGCCCCAGCATTTT.

Ten or more counts support this clonotype. This chain uses TRBV29-1 with TRBJ1-2; D unclear. Germline V gives CDR1 SQVTM, CDR2 ANQGSEA. V was cut by 0 bases and J by 8 bases, with 7 bases left in between. This CDR3 region has 11 residues. In nucleotides, the CDR3 is TGCAGCGTTGAAGATCTAGCGGGCTACACCTTC. Amino acids: CSVEDLAGYTF.

This clonotype was counted ten times or more. The chain recombines TRBV15 with TRBJ2-1; D not certain. Trimming shortened V by 0 bases and J by 0 bases, and 6 bases separated the two germline ends. There are 15 residues in the CDR3. CDR1 and CDR2 from the germline V gene are LNHNV and YYDKDF (reference sequence). CDR3 DNA: TGTGCCACCAGCAGAGAGGTGGGCTCCTACAATGAGCAGTTCTTC. Its protein is CATSREVGSYNEQFF. Full variable domain (remainder filled in from reference TRBV15 and TRBJ2-1): DAMVIQNPRYQVTQFGKPVTLSCSQTLNHNVMYWYQQKSSQAPKLLFHYYDKDFNNEADTPDNFQSRRPNTSFCFLDIRSPGLGDTAMYLCATSREVGSYNEQFFGPGTRLTVL.

This clonotype was seen ten or more times. The rearrangement links TRBV7-2 to TRBJ2-3; TRBD1 agrees at 7 bases. V lost 5 bases to trimming and J lost 7 bases; unmatched junction nucleotides: 9. The germline V gene encodes CDR1 SGHTA and CDR2 FQGNSA. The CDR3 spans 14 residues. CDR3 in amino acids: CASSPDRVQNTQYF. Written as DNA, the CDR3 is TGTGCCAGCAGCCCAGACAGGGTACAAAATACGCAGTATTTT.

This clonotype showed up many times. The chain couples TRBV5-1 to TRBJ2-3; D possibly uses TRBD1 or TRBD2 (5 bases each). This CDR3 has 15 residues. From germline, CDR1 is SGHRS and CDR2 YFSETQ. V dropped 0 bases and J dropped 10 bases, with 18 bases sitting between them. The chain's CDR3 is CASSLADKMRGPQYF. CDR3 nucleotides: TGCGCCAGCAGCTTGGCCGATAAAATGAGGGGCCCGCAGTATTTT.

This clonotype came up many times. The rearrangement uses TRBV7-6 and TRBJ2-3; D is perhaps TRBD1 or TRBD2 (6 bases each). Germline V lookup: CDR1 SGHVS, CDR2 FNYEAQ. The V end lost 5 bases, the J end lost 7 bases, and 13 bases lay between the germline ends. The CDR3 length is 13 residues. This chain's CDR3 is CASSTGTSNTQYF. The CDR3 DNA reads TGTGCCAGCAGCACAGGGACTTCTAATACGCAGTATTTT.

There are a few counts of this clonotype. The chain uses TRBV6-2 or TRBV6-3 and TRBJ2-1, with 9 bases fitting TRBD2. Looked up from germline, CDR1 is MNHEY and CDR2 is SVGEGT. Germline trimming cut 2 bases from V and 6 bases from J; bases unmatched to any gene: 5. The CDR3 length is 15 residues. The CDR3, as DNA: TGTGCCAGCAGTTACGATAGCGGGAGCCTCAATGAGCAGTTCTTC. It is translated as CASSYDSGSLNEQFF.

This clonotype has at least ten counts. This chain uses TRBV5-6 with TRBJ2-3; D is undetermined. CDR3 size: 12 residues. Germline values: CDR1 SGHDT, CDR2 YYEEEE. The V end lost 2 bases, the J end lost 3 bases, and 4 bases lay between the germline ends. The DNA for the CDR3 is TGTGCCAGCAGCTTCACGACAGATACGCAGTATTTT. This translates into CASSFTTDTQYF.

This clonotype was counted many times. The chain recombines TRBV7-2 with TRBJ2-7, with TRBD1 matching over 8 bases. This CDR3 region has 14 residues. CDR1 is SGHTA and CDR2 is FQGNSA in the germline V gene. V shed 5 bases, J shed 1 base, and the junction held 4 bases outside the gene matches. The chain's CDR3 is CASSTGTGSYEQYF. CDR3 nucleotides: TGTGCCAGCAGCACCGGGACAGGTTCCTACGAGCAGTACTTC.